This T cell receptor beta chain came from a study of T cells in Graves' hyperthyroidism and ophthalmopathy. Study background: Peripheral blood was taken when the disease was first diagnosed, before any treatment began.

Trimming removed 4 bases from V and 4 bases from J, with 13 bases in between. CDR3 size: 14 residues. RNA transcripts yielded amplified TCR beta CDR3 regions. An initial round of RT-PCR targeting the TCR CDR3 relied on the HTBI primer set. TCRdb re-called the multiplex PCR reads with MiXCR, one entry per CDR3 protein. The table lists 700,000 to 850,000 distinct CDR3 sequences, over 35% of them singletons. Diagnosis relied on clinical symptoms, serum thyroxine and TRAb, thyroid ultrasound and orbital computed tomography. Broader study findings: Peripheral blood also featured most of the thyroid clonotypes expanded above 0.001.

Worth noting for this clonotype: Its antigen is undetermined.

The chain links TRBV12-3 or TRBV12-4 to TRBJ1-2; no clear D. The receptor's source is a woman aged 40 to 50 with Graves' hyperthyroidism. Material for sequencing was blood. The CDR3 is CASSWSRGGYGYTF. DNA of the CDR3: TGTGCCAGCAGTTGGTCCCGGGGAGGCTATGGCTACACCTTC.